The clone carrying this T cell receptor (beta chain) showed up just a few times. Its antigen is not identified. TCRdb re-analysed the RT-PCR reads in MiXCR, keeping a single row per CDR3 protein. The table lists 550,000 to 600,000 distinct CDR3 sequences, about 12% of them singletons, with 10% in the top ten. The CDR3 sequence is 14 residues long. Trimming removed 0 bases from V and 6 bases from J, with 9 bases in between. The germline V gene has CDR1 SGHVS and CDR2 FQNEAQ. This sample was included in a study of response to subunit inactivated influenza vaccine. Study findings and constraints: Each seasonal influenza vaccination recruits few new T cells, the authors suggested.

The V call is TRBV7-8, the J call TRBJ2-1; D not resolved. This specimen was PBMCs from blood, taken on the day of vaccination. The source is a man in his fifties who received an inactivated influenza vaccine. This CDR3 reads CASSLAISFNEQFF. As DNA, the CDR3 is TGTGCCAGCAGCTTAGCGATCTCATTCAATGAGCAGTTCTTC.